This TCR beta chain was recorded in a study of CD8 T cells in ankylosing spondylitis. Notes on the study in general: There were earlier reports of some motif variants in reactive arthritis synovial fluid and blood. There was a TCR beta motif, made of eight highly homologous variants, that appeared characteristic of ankylosing spondylitis blood. Relatively rare in peripheral blood, disease-linked clones were also CD8+. Reportedly, significant enrichment of disease-linked clones occurred in matched ankylosing spondylitis synovial fluid.

As regards this clonotype: Its antigen is still unknown.

Construction of TCR beta libraries was performed using quantitative 5'-RACE with molecular barcodes. MiXCR, run by TCRdb on the 5' RACE reads, gives a single entry per CDR3 protein. The data hold 700,000 to 1,000,000 distinct CDR3 sequences, with 12% observed a single time. The CDR3 covers 15 residues. The germline V and J ends were trimmed by 5 bases and 4 bases, with 15 bases remaining between them. The germline V gene encodes CDR1 MNHEY and CDR2 SVGAGI. This sequence originates from a male donor with ankylosing spondylitis. Sample: blood, either unsorted or a sorted T cell fraction (not recorded which). This chain connects TRBV6-5 to TRBJ1-5, with D maybe TRBD1 (6 bases). CDR3 protein: CASSNRDMSNQPQHF. The DNA for the CDR3 is TGTGCCAGCAGTAACCGGGACATGTCTAATCAGCCCCAGCATTTT.